The 28 T cell receptor beta chains in this list originate from one sample, sequenced in a study of radiation and T cells in renal cell carcinoma. Profiling relied on immunoSEQ multiplex PCR, and the TCRdb table lists in-frame clones only, not all of them. The sample contains roughly 160,000 clones, about nine tenths of which appear only once. The time point denotes: blood 4 weeks post-SBRT, at nephrectomy. Treatment meaning: 15 Gy SBRT to primary tumor, nephrectomy 4 weeks later. The specimen comprised blood, sampled from a patient whose treatment included radiotherapy and nephrectomy. These receptors came from a woman aged 45-59 years with renal cell carcinoma.

This clone is a singleton in its sample. The rearrangement links TRBV7-3 to TRBJ1-6, with D possibly matching TRBD1 (5 bases). Germline V lookup: CDR1 SGHTA, CDR2 FQGTGA. This CDR3 contains 14 residues. Trimming removed 3 bases from V and 9 bases from J, with 12 bases in between. Here the CDR3 reads CASSFRGVGSPLHF. The CDR3 coding sequence is TGTGCCAGCAGCTTTCGAGGGGTGGGTTCACCCCTCCACTTT.

A few counts support this clone. The chain joins TRBV18 to TRBJ1-3; TRBD1 aligns across 8 bases. After removal of 1 base from V and 4 bases from J, the junction contained 9 bases not matched to a gene. Germline CDR1 KGHSH, CDR2 LQKENI. The CDR3 sequence is 17 residues long. DNA for the CDR3: TGTGCCAGCTCACCACAAGGGACAGGACGTAGAGGAAACACCATATATTTT. Translating it yields CASSPQGTGRRGNTIYF.

This clone has only one observation. The V and J genes are TRBV18 and TRBJ1-1; D remains ambiguous. Per germline, CDR1 KGHSH and CDR2 LQKENI. The V end was cut by 5 bases, the J end by 5 bases, with 9 bases between. The CDR3 is 12 amino acids. Here the CDR3 DNA reads TGTGCCAGCTCAAAGCCCGGAACTGAAGCTTTCTTT. Its protein product is CASSKPGTEAFF.

V usage is TRBV2 and J usage is TRBJ2-7; 9 nucleotides agree with TRBD1. Trimming cost V 7 bases and J 3 bases; bases outside gene matches: 7. Germline V gene lookup returns CDR1 SNHLY and CDR2 FYNNEI. The CDR3 has 14 amino acids. As DNA, the CDR3 is TGTGCCAGCATCCCGGGACAGGGAAACTACGAGCAGTACTTC. Translated: CASIPGQGNYEQYF.

This clone was seen many times. The V call is TRBV6-5, the J call TRBJ2-7; D unclear. V gave up 2 bases and J gave up 3 bases, with 5 bases separating them. Germline CDR1 and CDR2: MNHEY and SVGAGI. The CDR3 has 12 residues. CDR3 in DNA: TGTGCCAGCAGTTACGACAACTACGAGCAGTACTTC. Translated, it gives CASSYDNYEQYF.

The chain carries TRBV6-6 and TRBJ1-5; perhaps TRBD1 as D (5 bases). V lost 6 bases and J lost 3, with 12 bases in between. Germline CDR1 and CDR2: MNHNY and SVGAGI (reference sequence). This CDR3 is 14 amino acids long. The DNA of the CDR3 is TGTGCCAGCAGCATAGACAGCTTCAATCAGCCCCAGCATTTT. It encodes CASSIDSFNQPQHF.

This clone was seen just once. A junction end diverges from the germline sequence, so it may reflect a read error. V usage is TRBV19 and J usage is TRBJ2-7, with TRBD1 as a possible D gene (6 bases). CDR3 size: 15 residues. CDR1 is LNHDA and CDR2 is SQIVND in the germline V gene (reference sequence). The CDR3 region has the DNA TGTGCCAGTAGTATAGCCGCTACAGGGCCTTACGTGCAGTACTTC. Protein: CASSIAATGPYVQYF.

The rearrangement uses TRBV7-9 and TRBJ1-4; D gene ambiguous. There are 14 residues in the CDR3. CDR1 and CDR2 from the germline V gene are SEHNR and FQNEAQ (reference sequence). Trimming cost V 2 bases and J 5 bases, with 9 bases left between them. The CDR3 sequence: CASSLIVANEKLFF. The CDR3 DNA sequence: TGTGCCAGCAGCTTAATCGTGGCCAATGAAAAACTGTTTTTT.

The chain couples TRBV4-2 to TRBJ1-2; D is possibly TRBD1 (5 bases). The CDR3 sequence is 15 residues long. V shed 0 bases and J shed 4 bases, with 12 bases lying between them. CDR1 LGHNA and CDR2 YNFKEQ come from the germline V gene. Here the CDR3 reads CASSQEIQGVYGYTF. The CDR3 region has the DNA TGTGCCAGCAGCCAAGAGATCCAGGGCGTCTATGGCTACACCTTC.

The chain recombines TRBV28 with TRBJ1-5; D is uncertain. The CDR3 has 13 residues. CDR1 and CDR2 from the germline V gene are MDHEN and SYDVKM. The V end lost 6 bases, the J end lost 7 bases, and 13 bases lay between the germline ends. As DNA, the CDR3 is TGTGCCAGCAGGAGTAGGGTTCTACAGCCCCAGCATTTT. Its protein is CASRSRVLQPQHF.

The J gene is TRBJ2-1, the V gene TRBV2; D not resolved. This CDR3 is 13 amino acids long. The germline gives CDR1 SNHLY, CDR2 FYNNEI. V was cut by 5 bases and J by 11 bases, with 16 bases left in between. The CDR3: CASSSLYEDKQFF. CDR3 sequence (DNA): TGTGCCAGCAGTTCCCTCTACGAGGATAAGCAGTTCTTC.

This chain uses TRBV30 with TRBJ1-5, with a weak D call TRBD1 (5 bases). V shed 4 bases and J shed 4 bases, with 11 bases lying between them. Germline V gene sequence: CDR1 GTSNPN, CDR2 SVGIG (reference sequence). The CDR3 totals 13 residues. CDR3 loop: CAWTREGNQPQHF. For the CDR3, the DNA is TGTGCCTGGACCAGGGAGGGGAATCAGCCCCAGCATTTT.

The rearrangement joins TRBV2 to TRBJ2-1; the D gene is possibly TRBD2 (5 bases). This CDR3 region has 12 residues. The V end was cut by 7 bases, the J end by 5 bases, with 9 bases between. Germline loops: CDR1 SNHLY, CDR2 FYNNEI. The CDR3 DNA follows: TGTGCCAGCAAGGACTTCAACAATGAGCAGTTCTTC. Translation: CASKDFNNEQFF.

This chain joins TRBV29-1 and TRBJ2-7, with 8 positions matching TRBD1. Trimming took 0 bases from V and 3 from J; bases not matched to a gene: 4. This CDR3 is 14 amino acids long. Germline CDR1 and CDR2: SQVTM and ANQGSEA. The CDR3 loop is CSVEEGTGGYEQYF. In nucleotides, the CDR3 is TGCAGCGTTGAAGAAGGGACAGGTGGCTACGAGCAGTACTTC.

The chain couples TRBV21-1 to TRBJ2-7. TRBV21-1 has pseudogene status. This CDR3 region has 8 residues. The CDR3 loop reads CASAEQYF. CDR3 DNA: TGTGCCAGCGCCGAGCAGTACTTC.

The rearrangement uses TRBV4-3 and TRBJ1-1; D gene uncertain. The V end was cut by 4 bases, the J end by 2 bases, with 8 bases between. CDR3 length: 13 residues. Germline CDR1 LGHNA, CDR2 YSLEER. CDR3: CASSRTGNTEAFF. The CDR3 nucleotides read TGCGCCAGCAGCCGTACCGGCAACACTGAAGCTTTCTTT.

The CDR3 DNA follows: TGTGCCAGCAGTAGAGGGGAGGGGGAGACCCAGTACTTC. It is translated as CASSRGEGETQYF. The chain couples TRBV6-1 to TRBJ2-5; 7 bases fit TRBD2. Trimming cost V 5 bases and J 5 bases; bases outside gene matches: 5. CDR3 size: 13 residues. Germline CDR1 is MNHNS and CDR2 is SASEGT.

This chain joins TRBV7-6 and TRBJ1-5; TRBD1 is a possible D gene (5 bases). CDR1 and CDR2 (germline): SGHVS, FNYEAQ. This CDR3 spans 15 amino acids. The V and J ends lost 3 bases and 0 bases respectively, with 9 bases between them. CDR3 in DNA: TGTGCCAGCAGCTTGGGACCAAATAGCAATCAGCCCCAGCATTTT. Its translation is CASSLGPNSNQPQHF.

The chain combines TRBV18 with TRBJ1-2; possible D gene TRBD1, 5 bases. Germline V lookup: CDR1 KGHSH, CDR2 LQKENI. The V gene lost 2 bases and the J gene lost 8 bases, with 12 bases spanning the gap. The CDR3 has 13 amino acids. CDR3 in DNA: TGTGCCAGCTCACCAGGGACGATGGTAGGCTACACCTTC. As protein: CASSPGTMVGYTF.

The rearrangement links TRBV6-5 to TRBJ1-3; 8 bases agree with TRBD1. CDR3 length equals 15 residues. CDR1 and CDR2 from the germline V gene are MNHEY and SVGAGI. Trimming at V came to 6 bases and at J to 0 bases, leaving 4 bases not matched to a gene. The CDR3 DNA sequence: TGTGCCAGCAGACCAGACAGGGGCTCTGGAAACACCATATATTTT. This translates into CASRPDRGSGNTIYF.

The J gene is TRBJ1-4, the V gene TRBV19, with 7 positions matching TRBD1. V trimming: 3 bases; J trimming: 4 bases; junction bases outside the gene matches: 2. CDR3 size: 14 residues. Looked up from germline, CDR1 is LNHDA and CDR2 is SQIVND (reference sequence). The CDR3: CASSIGTVNEKLFF. In nucleotides, the CDR3 is TGTGCCAGTAGTATCGGGACAGTTAATGAAAAACTGTTTTTT.

A few counts support this clone. V gene TRBV19 combines with J gene TRBJ1-2; D unclear. The CDR3 is made up of 12 amino acids. The V gene's germline CDR1 is LNHDA and CDR2 SQIVND (reference sequence). The V and J ends lost 4 bases and 6 bases respectively, with 9 bases between them. CDR3 sequence reads: CASSRERHGYTF. DNA for the CDR3: TGTGCCAGTAGTAGGGAGCGACATGGCTACACCTTC. Supplemented by reference TRBV19 and TRBJ1-2, the full variable domain reads DGGITQSPKYLFRKEGQNVTLSCEQNLNHDAMYWYRQDPGQGLRLIYYSQIVNDFQKGDIAEGYSVSREKKESFPLTVTSAQKNPTAFYLCASSRERHGYTFGSGTRLTVV.

The V call is TRBV10-3, the J call TRBJ1-5; D possibly corresponds to TRBD1 (6 bases). Germline V CDR1 and CDR2: ENHRY, SYGVKD. Trimming shortened V by 6 bases and J by 5 bases, and 11 bases separated the two germline ends. This CDR3 has 13 amino acids. The CDR3 nucleotides read TGTGCCATCAGGGAGGGGGAGGATCAGCCCCAGCATTTT. This translates into CAIREGEDQPQHF.

CDR3 nucleotides: TGTGCCAGCATATATAGGTCGACAGATACGCAGTATTTT. Translation: CASIYRSTDTQYF. The chain uses TRBV6-1 and TRBJ2-3; no definite D call. The V gene's germline CDR1 is MNHNS and CDR2 SASEGT. The CDR3 covers 13 residues. V lost 7 bases to trimming and J lost 3 bases, with 11 bases between them.

The rearrangement joins TRBV4-2 to TRBJ2-1; D call uncertain. The V end lost 0 bases, the J end lost 6 bases, and 3 bases lay between the germline ends. In germline, CDR1 is LGHNA, CDR2 YNFKEQ. This CDR3 is built from 12 residues. CDR3 coding DNA: TGTGCCAGCAGCCAAGAATCCAATGAGCAGTTCTTC. This codes for CASSQESNEQFF.

The chain employs TRBV19 and TRBJ1-5; D is unclear. The CDR3 is made up of 13 amino acids. V lost 10 bases and J 5 bases, leaving 15 bases between the germline ends. Germline V lookup: CDR1 LNHDA, CDR2 SQIVND (reference sequence). The CDR3 spells CATSRYGDQPQHF. CDR3 sequence (DNA): TGTGCCACCAGTAGGTACGGAGATCAGCCCCAGCATTTT. Together with reference TRBV19 and TRBJ1-5, the CDR3 gives the full variable domain: DGGITQSPKYLFRKEGQNVTLSCEQNLNHDAMYWYRQDPGQGLRLIYYSQIVNDFQKGDIAEGYSVSREKKESFPLTVTSAQKNPTAFYLCATSRYGDQPQHFGDGTRLSIL.

V is TRBV6-5 and J is TRBJ1-1, with no clear D. Per germline, CDR1 MNHEY and CDR2 SVGAGI. This CDR3 is 14 amino acids long. Trimming pared 8 bases from V and 0 bases from J, leaving 13 bases between. CDR3 nucleotide sequence: TGTGCCAGCCGCCTCTCCCGGATGAACACTGAAGCTTTCTTT. Its protein product is CASRLSRMNTEAFF.

J is TRBJ2-5 and V is TRBV2; 8 nucleotides line up with TRBD2. The germline gives CDR1 SNHLY, CDR2 FYNNEI. The CDR3 totals 14 residues. V trimming: 7 bases; J trimming: 4 bases; junction bases outside the gene matches: 8. This chain's CDR3 is CASKAGGLRETQYF. In DNA, the CDR3 is TGTGCCAGCAAGGCGGGGGGACTGCGAGAGACCCAGTACTTC.